This T cell receptor (beta chain) was recovered during a study of blood T cell repertoires in COVID-19. Study-level background: The samples span acute and convalescent COVID-19 from the United States, Italy and Spain. PBMCs, B-cell-depleted T cells, or T cells were the source of the cDNA or gDNA that made up the material.

Study processing details: Using reference gene primer amplification, nucleated cell counts were estimated. Only in-frame clones appear in the TCRdb table, and some are missing; sequencing was by immunoSEQ multiplex PCR. V, J and clone size reflect that table, while D and trimming were determined from the DNA. The sample shows about 98,000 clones, 82% of them seen only once. Looked up from germline, CDR1 is MNHEY and CDR2 is SVGAGI. There are 13 residues in the CDR3. Trimming removed 6 bases from V and 7 bases from J, with 12 bases in between. The rearrangement uses TRBV6-5 and TRBJ2-2; D call uncertain. This TCR was sampled from a man older than 75 with acute or convalescent COVID-19. The specimen was peripheral blood. The CDR3 region has the DNA TGTGCCAGCAGGGGCCCTATCGACGGGGAGCTGTTTTTT. Translation: CASRGPIDGELFF.